Below are 29 T cell receptor beta chains sequenced from a single sample in a study of vaccination and CD4 T cells after COVID-19. Cultured CD4+ T cell DNA was sequenced using the Oncomine TCR Beta short-read assay. TCRdb called the PCR reads again in MiXCR, with one record for every CDR3 protein. The sample records around 12,000 distinct CDR3 sequences, roughly 76% being singletons. Their cognate antigens are unknown. Treatment: approximately nine-day PBMC culture with coronavirus spike peptide pools or control peptides (ViraFEST assay). Source material: CD4+ T cells from blood, cultured in vitro. The receptors were sampled from a human donor who had recovered from COVID-19.

The chain carries TRBV7-2 and TRBJ1-1, with D unclear. Germline lookup yields CDR1 SGHTA and CDR2 FQGNSA. The V gene lost 0 bases and the J gene lost 4 bases, with 9 bases spanning the gap. The CDR3 is 14 amino acids. The CDR3 bases are TGTGCCAGCAGCTTAGCGCTGGCAGTCACTGAAGCTTTCTTT. Translation: CASSLALAVTEAFF.

V usage is TRBV7-6 and J usage is TRBJ1-2; 7 nucleotides match TRBD1. Looked up from germline, CDR1 is SGHVS and CDR2 is FNYEAQ. This CDR3 region has 13 residues. J lost 4 bases, V lost 6 bases, and 5 bases had no gene match. The CDR3 nucleotides read TGTGCCAGCAGTCCGAGGGGGCCCTATGGCTACACCTTC. Amino acid sequence: CASSPRGPYGYTF.

V gene TRBV7-2 combines with J gene TRBJ2-7; 9 bases agree with TRBD2. J gave up 2 bases and V 7 bases, and 3 bases lay outside the gene matches. The CDR3 is made up of 13 amino acids. Per the germline V gene, CDR1 is SGHTA and CDR2 is FQGNSA. The DNA of the CDR3 is TGTGCCAGCAAGGGCGGGGGGGCCTACGAGCAGTACTTC. It encodes CASKGGGAYEQYF.

The J gene is TRBJ2-5, the V gene TRBV6-2 or TRBV6-3; D is undetermined. Per germline, CDR1 MNHEY and CDR2 SVGEGT. This CDR3 has 13 amino acids. Trimming stripped 6 bases from V and 5 bases from J, with 13 bases between. The CDR3 DNA sequence: TGTGCCAGCAGCCCCCAAGTGGGGGAGACCCAGTACTTC. The encoded protein is CASSPQVGETQYF.

The chain recombines TRBV10-2 with TRBJ1-1; weak D call: TRBD1 (5 bases). The germline V gene has CDR1 WSHSY and CDR2 SAAADI. The CDR3 contains 12 residues. Trimming removed 5 bases at V and 11 bases at J, with 15 bases between. CDR3 nucleotide sequence: TGCGCCAGCAGTTGGCCCAGGGACGGGGCTTTCTTT. This translates into CASSWPRDGAFF.

CDR3 sequence reads: CASSQLPNYGYTF. Written as DNA, the CDR3 is TGTGCCAGCAGCCAATTACCGAACTATGGCTACACCTTC. The V and J genes are TRBV14 and TRBJ1-2, with no clear D. This CDR3 is built from 13 residues. The V and J ends lost 2 bases and 2 bases respectively, with 6 bases between them. Germline CDR1 and CDR2: SGHDN and FVKESK.

This rearrangement joins TRBV5-1 to TRBJ1-2, with 7 positions matching TRBD1. CDR1 SGHRS and CDR2 YFSETQ come from the germline V gene. This CDR3 has 14 amino acids. With 3 bases clipped from V and 6 bases from J, the junction kept 8 bases outside the gene matches. CDR3 coding DNA: TGCGCCAGCAGCTCGTTCGACAGGGAAAATGGCTACACCTTC. Translating gives CASSSFDRENGYTF.

The chain combines TRBV19 with TRBJ2-1; 7 positions agree with TRBD1. Germline-derived CDR1 and CDR2 are LNHDA and SQIVND (reference sequence). This CDR3 is 16 amino acids long. Germline trimming cut 6 bases from V and 2 bases from J; bases unmatched to any gene: 10. CDR3 nucleotide sequence: TGTGCCAGTAGGGTAAGACAGGGTGGCGCCTACAATGAGCAGTTCTTC. Translating gives CASRVRQGGAYNEQFF.

This clonotype showed up just once. The chain recombines TRBV6-2 or TRBV6-3 with TRBJ2-7, with TRBD2 matching 8 bases. The trim removed 7 bases at V and 2 bases at J, leaving 13 bases unmatched. Germline CDR1 reads MNHEY; CDR2 reads SVGEGT. The CDR3 length is 16 residues. CDR3 residues: CASTPLMGLDPYEQYF. CDR3 bases: TGTGCCAGCACCCCACTCATGGGACTAGACCCCTACGAGCAGTACTTC.

The CDR3 loop is CASSPPGTGNTEAFF. CDR3 sequence (DNA): TGTGCCAGTAGTCCTCCCGGGACAGGGAACACTGAAGCTTTCTTT. The chain joins TRBV19 to TRBJ1-1, with TRBD1 identical over 8 bases. Trimming cost V 5 bases and J 1 base; bases outside gene matches: 6. Germline V gene sequence: CDR1 LNHDA, CDR2 SQIVND (reference sequence). This CDR3 spans 15 amino acids.

The chain carries TRBV5-1 and TRBJ2-7, with TRBD2 identical over 10 bases. The trim removed 0 bases at V and 2 bases at J, leaving 8 bases unmatched. The CDR3 is made up of 17 amino acids. CDR1 is SGHRS and CDR2 is YFSETQ in the germline V gene. The CDR3 bases are TGCGCCAGCAGCTTGGGACTAGCGGGTGGGCCCCCCTACGAGCAGTACTTC. Translating gives CASSLGLAGGPPYEQYF.

The chain links TRBV6-1 to TRBJ1-5; D remains unclear. The CDR3 sequence is 16 residues long. CDR1 is MNHNS and CDR2 is SASEGT in the germline V gene. Trimming shortened V by 0 bases and J by 1 base, and 10 bases separated the two germline ends. CDR3 in amino acids: CASSEAGLLSNQPQHF. In DNA, the CDR3 is TGTGCCAGCAGTGAAGCCGGACTGTTGAGCAATCAGCCCCAGCATTTT.

CDR3: CASSRQWEAFF. For the CDR3, the DNA is TGTGCCAGCAGTCGACAGTGGGAAGCTTTCTTT. The genes are TRBV2 and TRBJ1-1; possibly TRBD1 for D (5 bases). The CDR3 has 11 residues. Germline V gene data show CDR1 as SNHLY and CDR2 as FYNNEI. The ends were cut back, 5 bases at V and 8 bases at J, with 9 bases in the middle.

The chain links TRBV19 to TRBJ1-3, with D perhaps TRBD1 (5 bases). Germline values: CDR1 LNHDA, CDR2 SQIVND (reference sequence). This CDR3 comprises 13 residues. V was clipped by 8 bases and J by 0 bases, with 8 bases between them. The CDR3 sequence is CASAGNSGNTIYF. For the CDR3, the DNA is TGTGCCAGTGCAGGGAACTCTGGAAACACCATATATTTT.

V usage is TRBV7-2 and J usage is TRBJ2-2, with TRBD2 matching 8 bases. This CDR3 has 16 residues. J was trimmed by 1 base and V by 5 bases; bases with no gene match: 6. Germline-derived CDR1 and CDR2 are SGHTA and FQGNSA. The CDR3 protein is CASSPGGRENTGELFF. In DNA form, the CDR3 reads TGTGCCAGCAGCCCGGGGGGGCGGGAGAACACCGGGGAGCTGTTTTTT.

The chain joins TRBV19 to TRBJ2-6; unclear D gene. CDR1 is LNHDA, CDR2 SQIVND, per germline (reference sequence). CDR3 length: 16 amino acids. V shed 4 bases and J shed 0 bases, with 10 bases lying between them. The CDR3 bases are TGTGCCAGTAGTACCTACCAAAGCTCTGGGGCCAACGTCCTGACTTTC. Amino acid sequence: CASSTYQSSGANVLTF.

The chain recombines TRBV19 with TRBJ1-5, with no clear D. The V gene's germline CDR1 is LNHDA and CDR2 SQIVND (reference sequence). V shed 5 bases and J shed 2 bases, with 19 bases lying between them. This CDR3 is 17 amino acids long. CDR3 loop: CASSSRTEFRGNQPQHF. The DNA of the CDR3 is TGTGCCAGTAGTTCCCGGACCGAATTTAGGGGCAATCAGCCCCAGCATTTT.

This clonotype appeared a single time. The J gene is TRBJ1-1, the V gene TRBV6-2 or TRBV6-3, with D possibly being TRBD1 (6 bases). Germline V CDR1 and CDR2: MNHEY, SVGEGT. Trimming took 3 bases from V and 3 from J, leaving 8 bases between them. CDR3 length: 13 residues. CDR3 DNA: TGTGCCAGCAGTTATAAGGGGGACACTGAAGCTTTCTTT. Translating gives CASSYKGDTEAFF.

This chain links TRBV7-2 with TRBJ1-2; 10 bases match TRBD1. The J segment lost 5 bases and the V segment lost 1 base, leaving 1 base of the junction unmatched. CDR3 size: 14 residues. Germline assignment: CDR1 SGHTA and CDR2 FQGNSA. In DNA form, the CDR3 reads TGTGCCAGCAGCTTAGTGGGACAGGGGTATGGCTACACCTTC. This encodes CASSLVGQGYGYTF. The full variable domain, rest sourced from reference TRBV7-2 and TRBJ1-2, is GAGVSQSPSNKVTEKGKDVELRCDPISGHTALYWYRQSLGQGLEFLIYFQGNSAPDKSGLPSDRFSAERTGGSVSTLTIQRTQQEDSAVYLCASSLVGQGYGYTFGSGTRLTVV.

The chain uses TRBV12-3 or TRBV12-4 and TRBJ2-3; D ambiguous. This CDR3 contains 12 residues. The germline V and J ends were trimmed by 6 bases and 4 bases, with 8 bases remaining between them. CDR3 DNA sequence: TGTGCCAGCAGCCTGCTATCAGATACGCAGTATTTT. Amino acids: CASSLLSDTQYF.

This chain connects TRBV10-3 to TRBJ1-5; possible D gene TRBD1, 6 bases. CDR1 and CDR2 from the germline V gene are ENHRY and SYGVKD. There are 15 residues in the CDR3. The V and J ends lost 2 bases and 4 bases respectively, with 12 bases between them. CDR3 sequence: CAISEVGAGNQPQHF. As DNA, the CDR3 is TGTGCCATCAGTGAGGTGGGGGCCGGGAATCAGCCCCAGCATTTT.

The V call is TRBV5-1, the J call TRBJ1-2; D unclear. Looked up from germline, CDR1 is SGHRS and CDR2 is YFSETQ. Deletions cut 4 bases from V and 0 bases from J, with 10 bases between. CDR3 length: 14 residues. The CDR3 region has the DNA TGCGCCAGCAGCGAGATATTTACTAACTATGGCTACACCTTC. Translated, it gives CASSEIFTNYGYTF.

The chain uses TRBV20-1 and TRBJ1-2; D uncertain. The V gene's germline CDR1 is DFQATT and CDR2 SNEGSKA (reference sequence). The germline V and J ends were trimmed by 3 bases and 8 bases, with 10 bases remaining between them. The CDR3 consists of 11 residues. The CDR3 here is CSARGALGYTF. As DNA, the CDR3 is TGCAGTGCTAGGGGCGCGTTGGGCTACACCTTC.

The chain has TRBV20-1 and TRBJ2-1; tentative D call: TRBD2 (5 bases). The V gene's germline CDR1 is DFQATT and CDR2 SNEGSKA (reference sequence). Trimming removed 5 bases at V and 0 bases at J, with 17 bases between. The CDR3 is made up of 16 amino acids. The CDR3 region is CSAPRRTGSSYNEQFF. The CDR3 DNA reads TGCAGTGCTCCGAGGCGGACGGGGAGCTCCTACAATGAGCAGTTCTTC.

The chain links TRBV24-1 to TRBJ2-7, with D hard to call. Trimming removed 4 bases at V and 0 bases at J, with 15 bases between. Germline loops: CDR1 KGHDR, CDR2 SFDVKD. There are 16 residues in the CDR3. The CDR3: CATSDAAATSSYEQYF. The CDR3 region has the DNA TGTGCCACCAGTGACGCAGCAGCCACGAGCTCCTACGAGCAGTACTTC.

This clonotype showed up just a few times. The chain couples TRBV20-1 to TRBJ2-5; 7 bases are a match to TRBD2. CDR1 and CDR2 (germline): DFQATT, SNEGSKA (reference sequence). The CDR3 totals 12 residues. V was pared by 3 bases and J by 7 bases, with 5 bases of the junction left unmatched. The CDR3 DNA is TGCAGTGCTAGGGGAGGGCCTGGGACCCAGTACTTC. This codes for CSARGGPGTQYF.

The chain combines TRBV6-5 with TRBJ1-2, with a tentative D call TRBD1 (6 bases). Trimming removed 4 bases from V and 5 bases from J, with 8 bases in between. This CDR3 comprises 12 residues. Germline V gene data show CDR1 as MNHEY and CDR2 as SVGAGI. As DNA, the CDR3 is TGTGCCAGCAGTTTAGGGGGGTATGGCTACACCTTC. Translation: CASSLGGYGYTF.

V usage is TRBV10-3 and J usage is TRBJ1-2, with a weak D call TRBD1 (6 bases). Germline CDR1 ENHRY, CDR2 SYGVKD. The CDR3 loop spans 15 amino acids. The germline V and J ends were trimmed by 7 bases and 2 bases, with 17 bases remaining between them. Here the CDR3 reads CAIMEEGGINYGYTF. The CDR3 DNA is TGTGCCATCATGGAAGAGGGGGGAATCAACTATGGCTACACCTTC.

This chain joins TRBV15 and TRBJ1-5; weak D call: TRBD1 (5 bases). CDR1 and CDR2 (germline): LNHNV, YYDKDF (reference sequence). The CDR3 covers 16 residues. V lost 1 base, J lost 5 bases, and 15 bases lay in between. CDR3 sequence: CATSRGGMGEHQPQHF. The DNA of the CDR3 is TGTGCCACCAGCAGAGGTGGGATGGGGGAACATCAGCCCCAGCATTTT. The full variable domain, rest sourced from reference TRBV15 and TRBJ1-5, is DAMVIQNPRYQVTQFGKPVTLSCSQTLNHNVMYWYQQKSSQAPKLLFHYYDKDFNNEADTPDNFQSRRPNTSFCFLDIRSPGLGDTAMYLCATSRGGMGEHQPQHFGDGTRLSIL.